This T cell receptor beta chain was obtained from a study of early T cells in non-severe SARS-CoV-2 infection. Across the whole study: Sequencing of unsorted whole blood was done on bulk RNA, leaving chains unpaired.

This clonotype showed up many times. Its specificity is not known. Notes on the study in general: Comparison of clonotypes with VDJdb favored anti-spike CD8 responses while missing private and CD4 specificities.

Unique molecular identifiers tagged individual cDNA molecules. In TCRdb, the 5' RACE reads were re-called with MiXCR into one record per CDR3 protein. The table includes tens of thousands of distinct CDR3 sequences, about an eighth detected once. Sequencing input: whole blood. The TCR originated in an adult who was a healthcare worker with PCR-confirmed SARS-CoV-2 infection or an uninfected control (not recorded which).

CDR3 sequence: CAIASGEARTDTQYF. CDR3 bases: TGTGCCATAGCTTCCGGAGAGGCAAGGACAGATACGCAGTATTTT. The V gene is TRBV19, the J gene TRBJ2-3; D call uncertain. V was cut by 10 bases and J by 3 bases, with 20 bases left in between. The CDR3 consists of 15 residues. The germline gives CDR1 LNHDA, CDR2 SQIVND (reference sequence).